The rows below give T cell receptor beta chains drawn from one sample of a study of cytomegalovirus exposure and HLA in healthy donors. Clones were read by immunoSEQ multiplex PCR, and TCRdb kept only the in-frame ones, dropping some. This table has about 38,000 clones, about nine tenths appearing once. Sequencing input: PBMCs. These receptors were collected from a woman in her 40s in good health and CMV-seropositive. The CDR3 runs from the conserved cysteine through the conserved F or W. Each record gives: clone size, D gene, V gene, J gene, CDR3 protein, CDR3 DNA. The D gene is left open where the match is weak. Size values are once, few and many counts, or a class for expanded clones, and some rows have none.

NA	TRBD2	TRBV6-5	TRBJ2-3	CASSQSGGYTDTQYF	TGTGCCAGCAGTCAAAGCGGGGGTTACACAGATACGCAGTATTTT
once	TRBD1	TRBV29-1	TRBJ2-7	CSVVDRGRTYKQYF	TGCAGCGTTGTGGACAGGGGACGAACCTACAAGCAGTACTTC
NA	TRBD2	TRBV4-3	TRBJ2-5	CASSRGGTSGGALMETQYF	TGCGCCAGCAGCCGAGGGGGCACTAGCGGGGGGGCCTTAATGGAGACCCAGTACTTC
NA	NA	TRBV5-1	TRBJ1-2	CASSLFQDGGYTF	TGCGCCAGCAGCTTGTTTCAGGATGGTGGCTACACCTTC
NA	NA	TRBV27	TRBJ2-7	CASGRGLYEQYF	TGTGCCAGCGGAAGAGGACTCTACGAGCAGTACTTC
NA	NA	TRBV28	TRBJ1-5	CASTSLNQPQHF	TGTGCCAGCACGAGCCTTAATCAGCCCCAGCATTTT
NA	NA	TRBV7-2	TRBJ1-1	CASSLESGTEAFF	TGTGCCAGCAGCTTAGAAAGCGGCACTGAAGCTTTCTTT
once	NA	TRBV5-6	TRBJ1-2	CASSRDIYGYTF	TGTGCCAGCAGCCGGGACATCTATGGCTACACCTTC
NA	TRBD2	TRBV6-6	TRBJ2-1	CASSSHGTSGGYEQFF	TGTGCCAGCAGTTCGCATGGGACTAGCGGGGGGTATGAGCAGTTCTTC
NA	NA	TRBV9	TRBJ2-5	CASSVGGGTLRETQYF	TGTGCCAGCAGCGTAGGGGGGGGCACTTTGAGAGAGACCCAGTACTTC
NA	TRBD1	TRBV19	TRBJ1-5	CASRGQGDQPQHF	TGTGCCAGTAGGGGACAGGGCGATCAGCCCCAGCATTTT
NA	NA	TRBV18	TRBJ1-1	CASSPVSGSLNTEAFF	TGTGCCAGCTCACCAGTCAGCGGGTCCCTGAACACTGAAGCTTTCTTT
NA	NA	TRBV29-1	TRBJ2-2	CSVETGTGLVGELFF	TGCAGCGTTGAGACTGGGACTGGACTGGTCGGGGAGCTGTTTTTT
NA	NA	TRBV5-5	TRBJ2-3	CASSLGVTEGDTQYF	TGTGCCAGCAGCTTGGGGGTGACTGAAGGCGATACGCAGTATTTT
NA	NA	TRBV6-1	TRBJ2-2	CASSVQERGELFF	TGTGCCAGCAGTGTTCAAGAGCGAGGGGAGCTGTTTTTT
NA	TRBD1	TRBV27	TRBJ2-7	CASSRNRDRDYEQYF	TGTGCCAGCAGTCGGAACCGGGACAGGGATTACGAGCAGTACTTC
NA	NA	TRBV18	TRBJ1-3	CASSPRTPGNSGNTIYF	TGTGCCAGCTCACCACGAACCCCAGGGAACTCTGGAAACACCATATATTTT
NA	TRBD2	TRBV18	TRBJ2-7	CASSPRPREYEQYF	TGTGCCAGCTCACCCCGACCGCGGGAGTACGAGCAGTACTTC
NA	NA	TRBV5-1	TRBJ2-6	CASSLGHGSGANVLTF	TGCGCCAGCAGCTTGGGACACGGCTCTGGGGCCAACGTCCTGACTTTC
NA	NA	TRBV5-4	TRBJ1-4	CASSGGLREEKLFF	TGTGCCAGCAGTGGGGGTCTGCGGGAGGAAAAACTGTTTTTT
NA	TRBD1	TRBV6-1	TRBJ1-5	CASSVGQGSNQPQHF	TGTGCCAGCAGTGTGGGACAGGGATCCAATCAGCCCCAGCATTTT
NA	NA	TRBV18	TRBJ2-3	CASSPIAYTDTQYF	TGTGCCAGCTCACCGATAGCTTACACAGATACGCAGTATTTT
few	TRBD1	TRBV11-2	TRBJ1-1	CASSLRLKGAMNTEAFF	TGTGCCAGCAGCTTGAGGCTTAAGGGGGCAATGAACACTGAAGCTTTCTTT
NA	NA	TRBV10-1	TRBJ2-3	CASSEPDTDTQYF	TGCGCCAGCAGTGAGCCGGACACTGATACGCAGTATTTT
few	TRBD2	TRBV7-9	TRBJ2-3	CASSLTSGATDTQYF	TGTGCCAGCAGCTTAACTAGCGGGGCGACAGATACGCAGTATTTT
NA	NA	TRBV5-6	TRBJ1-1	CASSFFGQNTEAFF	TGTGCCAGCAGCTTTTTTGGGCAAAACACTGAAGCTTTCTTT
NA	NA	TRBV19	TRBJ2-2	CASSWGLNTGELFF	TGTGCCAGTAGTTGGGGACTGAACACCGGGGAGCTGTTTTTT
NA	NA	TRBV7-9	TRBJ2-7	CASAQGYYEQYF	TGTGCCAGCGCCCAGGGGTACTACGAGCAGTACTTC
NA	TRBD1	TRBV28	TRBJ2-3	CASLPGTGGAADTQYF	TGTGCCAGCTTGCCCGGGACAGGGGGCGCGGCAGATACGCAGTATTTT
NA	NA	TRBV9	TRBJ1-1	CASSVGSGGLEAFF	TGTGCCAGCAGCGTAGGATCCGGGGGGCTGGAAGCTTTCTTT
NA	NA	TRBV27	TRBJ2-4	CASSLSTGSPIQYF	TGTGCCAGCAGTTTATCCACAGGGAGTCCCATTCAGTACTTC
NA	NA	TRBV7-2	TRBJ1-5	CASSLATRVGNQPQHF	TGTGCCAGCAGCTTAGCGACCCGGGTGGGCAATCAGCCCCAGCATTTT
NA	TRBD1	TRBV28	TRBJ2-7	CASSSPGTGRVSEQYF	TGTGCCAGCAGTTCCCCCGGGACAGGGAGAGTATCCGAGCAGTACTTC
NA	NA	TRBV30	TRBJ1-5	CAWSLAWNQPQHF	TGTGCCTGGAGTTTAGCTTGGAATCAGCCCCAGCATTTT
NA	NA	TRBV9	TRBJ1-3	CASSVALKPRGGALDTIYF	TGTGCCAGCAGCGTAGCCCTCAAACCTAGGGGGGGGGCTCTGGACACCATATATTTT
once	TRBD1	TRBV5-6	TRBJ1-1	CASTPGQGSGTEAFF	TGTGCCAGCACCCCGGGACAGGGGTCAGGCACTGAAGCTTTCTTT
NA	NA	TRBV7-9	TRBJ1-3	CASSLAGGQGNTIYF	TGTGCCAGCAGCTTAGCCGGAGGGCAGGGCAACACCATATATTTT
once	NA	TRBV19	TRBJ1-3	CASKATAVLSGNTIYF	TGTGCCAGTAAAGCAACAGCAGTTTTGTCTGGAAACACCATATATTTT
NA	NA	TRBV5-1	TRBJ2-6	CASSLDNPGANVLTF	TGCGCCAGCAGCTTAGACAACCCTGGGGCCAACGTCCTGACTTTC
NA	TRBD2	TRBV7-2	TRBJ2-2	CASNPAGGTNTGELFF	TGTGCCAGCAATCCAGCGGGGGGAACTAACACCGGGGAGCTGTTTTTT
NA	TRBD1	TRBV18	TRBJ1-1	CASSPNDRGVGTEAFF	TGTGCCAGCTCACCGAATGACAGGGGGGTCGGCACTGAAGCTTTCTTT
NA	NA	TRBV10-2	TRBJ1-2	CASSVGNYGYTF	TGCGCCAGCAGTGTCGGGAACTATGGCTACACCTTC
NA	NA	TRBV27	TRBJ2-7	CASSFYPDSSYEQYF	TGTGCCAGCAGTTTTTACCCGGACTCCTCCTACGAGCAGTACTTC
NA	TRBD1	TRBV29-1	TRBJ2-5	CSGNRGGQETQYF	TGCAGTGGCAACAGGGGTGGGCAAGAGACCCAGTACTTC
NA	TRBD1	TRBV9	TRBJ1-4	CASSVVGTGDEKLFF	TGTGCCAGCAGCGTAGTTGGGACAGGGGATGAAAAACTGTTTTTT
NA	TRBD1	TRBV5-1	TRBJ2-2	CASTGQGAGELFF	TGCGCCAGCACGGGACAGGGGGCCGGGGAGCTGTTTTTT
NA	NA	TRBV11-2	TRBJ2-2	CASSLVAAANTGELFF	TGTGCCAGCAGCTTAGTAGCGGCCGCGAACACCGGGGAGCTGTTTTTT
NA	TRBD2	TRBV27	TRBJ2-1	CASGTSATVEQFF	TGTGCCAGTGGGACTAGCGCCACCGTTGAGCAGTTCTTC
NA	TRBD1	TRBV5-8	TRBJ1-5	CASSLYRGGNQPQHF	TGTGCCAGCAGCTTGTACAGGGGTGGCAATCAGCCCCAGCATTTT